This note documents a single TCR beta chain sequence. Its antigen is unknown. The CDR3 covers 15 residues. Germline CDR1 and CDR2: SEHNR and FQNEAQ (reference sequence). Trimming at V came to 5 bases and at J to 3 bases, leaving 7 bases not matched to a gene. Both 60 Vbeta primers and 13 Jbeta primers went into the PCR. Repertoires were generated with immunoSEQ multiplex PCR, while TCRdb's copy carries only in-frame clones and drops some. Of about 130,000 clones listed, about 70% are singletons. These data belong to a study of cytomegalovirus exposure and HLA in healthy donors. Everyone who donated was a healthy bone marrow donor. Study findings and constraints: CMV serostatus was the sole immune exposure information available.

The chain carries TRBV7-9 and TRBJ1-1; 9 nucleotides line up with TRBD1. The clonotype was recovered from a woman aged 40 to 49 in good health and CMV-seronegative. The sequencing sample was made of PBMCs. CDR3 DNA: TGTGCCAGCAGCACCTGGACAGGGGAGGACACTGAAGCTTTCTTT. Its protein product is CASSTWTGEDTEAFF.